The rows below give T cell receptor beta chains drawn from one sample of a study of cytomegalovirus exposure and HLA in healthy donors. The protocol was immunoSEQ multiplex PCR, while the TCRdb copy is restricted to in-frame clones and leaves out a portion. The sample has about 90,000 clones; around 78% are singletons. The sequenced sample consisted of PBMCs. These receptors originate from a woman in her thirties or forties in good health and CMV-seropositive. CDR3s include the opening cysteine and the closing phenylalanine or tryptophan. The D gene is left open where the match is weak. Expanded clones get a size class; other rows say once, few or many, or leave the size out.

j_gene: TRBJ2-5; abundance: NA; d_gene: TRBD2; v_gene: TRBV6-1; CDR3nt: TGTGCCAGCATTTCGGGAGGGCCCCAGGAGACCCAGTACTTC; CDR3aa: CASISGGPQETQYF
j_gene: TRBJ2-3; abundance: NA; d_gene: TRBD2; v_gene: TRBV7-7; CDR3nt: TGTGCTAGCAGCTTAACTAGCGGGATGGTAGATACGCAGTATTTT; CDR3aa: CASSLTSGMVDTQYF
j_gene: TRBJ1-5; abundance: NA; d_gene: NA; v_gene: TRBV6-6; CDR3nt: TGTGCCAGCACCCACCGGAGGGATGAGCCCCAGCATTTT; CDR3aa: CASTHRRDEPQHF
j_gene: TRBJ2-5; abundance: NA; d_gene: TRBD2; v_gene: TRBV5-1; CDR3nt: TGCGCCAGCAGCTTGCTGGCGGGGGAAGAGACCCAGTACTTC; CDR3aa: CASSLLAGEETQYF
j_gene: TRBJ2-5; abundance: NA; d_gene: TRBD1; v_gene: TRBV29-1; CDR3nt: TGCAGCGCCCACAGGGGGACAATGGATGAGCAGTACTTC; CDR3aa: CSAHRGTMDEQYF
j_gene: TRBJ2-4; abundance: NA; d_gene: NA; v_gene: TRBV18; CDR3nt: TGTGCCAGCTCACCACCGGGGACACCCGGGTCCATTCAGTACTTC; CDR3aa: CASSPPGTPGSIQYF
j_gene: TRBJ2-4; abundance: NA; d_gene: TRBD2; v_gene: TRBV30; CDR3nt: TGTGCCTGGAGCCCAGCTAGCGGGAGGACCATTCAGTACTTC; CDR3aa: CAWSPASGRTIQYF
j_gene: TRBJ2-1; abundance: medium-sized; d_gene: TRBD2; v_gene: TRBV28; CDR3nt: TGTGCCAGCAGTCCCTTAGCGGGAGTTTCCAATGAGCAGTTCTTC; CDR3aa: CASSPLAGVSNEQFF
j_gene: TRBJ1-2; abundance: NA; d_gene: NA; v_gene: TRBV29-1; CDR3nt: TGCAGCGTTGAAGACCCCGGGTACGGAGGCTACACCTTC; CDR3aa: CSVEDPGYGGYTF
j_gene: TRBJ1-2; abundance: NA; d_gene: TRBD1; v_gene: TRBV5-1; CDR3nt: TGCGCCAGCAGCTTATCTCCGGGACAGGGGGACTATGGCTACACCTTC; CDR3aa: CASSLSPGQGDYGYTF
j_gene: TRBJ2-2; abundance: NA; d_gene: NA; v_gene: TRBV28; CDR3nt: TGTGCCAGCACCGAACTATTGACTACCGGGGAGCTGTTTTTT; CDR3aa: CASTELLTTGELFF
j_gene: TRBJ1-2; abundance: few; d_gene: NA; v_gene: TRBV29-1; CDR3nt: TGCAGCGGGGCCGCCAGGCGGGTATTC; CDR3aa: CSGAARRVF
j_gene: TRBJ2-3; abundance: NA; d_gene: TRBD2; v_gene: TRBV7-2; CDR3nt: TGTGCCAGCAGCCCCCATAGCGGGAGCAAAGGTAGTACGCAGTATTTT; CDR3aa: CASSPHSGSKGSTQYF
j_gene: TRBJ2-3; abundance: NA; d_gene: NA; v_gene: TRBV11-3; CDR3nt: TGTGCCAGCAGCTTAGGTCAGACAGATACGCAGTATTTT; CDR3aa: CASSLGQTDTQYF
j_gene: TRBJ2-1; abundance: NA; d_gene: NA; v_gene: TRBV5-1; CDR3nt: TGCGCCAGCAGCTTGCTTGCGTCGGCCTACAATGAGCAGTTCTTC; CDR3aa: CASSLLASAYNEQFF
j_gene: TRBJ2-7; abundance: NA; d_gene: NA; v_gene: TRBV7-3; CDR3nt: TGTGCCAGCAGCTTAAAGGGGTACGAGCAGTACTTC; CDR3aa: CASSLKGYEQYF
j_gene: TRBJ2-3; abundance: NA; d_gene: TRBD2; v_gene: TRBV19; CDR3nt: TGTGCCAGTAGTATTCTGGCGGGAGGGGCAGATACGCAGTATTTT; CDR3aa: CASSILAGGADTQYF
j_gene: TRBJ2-7; abundance: NA; d_gene: TRBD1; v_gene: TRBV10-3; CDR3nt: TGTGCCATCAGTGAAGGGACAGGGGGGTGGGAGCAGTACTTC; CDR3aa: CAISEGTGGWEQYF
j_gene: TRBJ2-7; abundance: NA; d_gene: NA; v_gene: TRBV7-2; CDR3nt: TGTGCCAGCAGCCCAACACCGGGAGCCGCCTACGAGCAGTACTTC; CDR3aa: CASSPTPGAAYEQYF
j_gene: TRBJ2-7; abundance: few; d_gene: NA; v_gene: TRBV27; CDR3nt: TGTGCCAGGGGCGGGGAGCAGTACTTC; CDR3aa: CARGGEQYF
j_gene: TRBJ2-7; abundance: NA; d_gene: NA; v_gene: TRBV19; CDR3nt: TGTGCCAGTAGTATAACTACCTTCTACGAGCAGTACTTC; CDR3aa: CASSITTFYEQYF
j_gene: TRBJ2-2; abundance: NA; d_gene: NA; v_gene: TRBV7-9; CDR3nt: TGTGCCAGCAGCAGAACAGGGTTGGTCGGGGAGCTGTTTTTT; CDR3aa: CASSRTGLVGELFF
j_gene: TRBJ1-1; abundance: once; d_gene: TRBD1; v_gene: TRBV28; CDR3nt: TGTGCCAGCAGTATACAGGGGGTTAACACTGAAGCTTTCTTT; CDR3aa: CASSIQGVNTEAFF
j_gene: TRBJ2-3; abundance: NA; d_gene: TRBD1; v_gene: TRBV7-9; CDR3nt: TGTGCCAGCAGCCGGGACAGGGGGTGGGCAGATACGCAGTATTTT; CDR3aa: CASSRDRGWADTQYF
j_gene: TRBJ2-7; abundance: NA; d_gene: NA; v_gene: TRBV27; CDR3nt: TGTGCCAGCGGACACGGTTACGAGCAGTACTTC; CDR3aa: CASGHGYEQYF
j_gene: TRBJ2-3; abundance: once; d_gene: TRBD2; v_gene: TRBV9; CDR3nt: TGTGCCAGCAGCGGGGCCACGGGGGGGAGGAGTTATACGCAGTATTTT; CDR3aa: CASSGATGGRSYTQYF
j_gene: TRBJ2-4; abundance: NA; d_gene: NA; v_gene: TRBV5-6; CDR3nt: TGTGCCAGCAGCTTGTTCCGGGAAAGGACCAAAAACATTCAGTACTTC; CDR3aa: CASSLFRERTKNIQYF
j_gene: TRBJ2-7; abundance: few; d_gene: NA; v_gene: TRBV7-9; CDR3nt: TGTGCCAGCGATACCGGACTCAGCTACGAGCAGTACTTC; CDR3aa: CASDTGLSYEQYF
j_gene: TRBJ2-7; abundance: few; d_gene: NA; v_gene: TRBV12-5; CDR3nt: TGTGCTAGTGGTTTATTGAAGGGTTCGGACACAAACTACGAGCAGTACTTC; CDR3aa: CASGLLKGSDTNYEQYF
j_gene: TRBJ2-5; abundance: NA; d_gene: NA; v_gene: TRBV28; CDR3nt: TGTGCCAGCCAGGGGACAATGGAGACCCAGTACTTC; CDR3aa: CASQGTMETQYF
j_gene: TRBJ1-4; abundance: medium-sized; d_gene: NA; v_gene: TRBV2; CDR3nt: TGTGCCAGCAGTGAAGGAGAGACAACTAATGAAAAACTGTTTTTT; CDR3aa: CASSEGETTNEKLFF
j_gene: TRBJ1-5; abundance: NA; d_gene: NA; v_gene: TRBV4-1; CDR3nt: TGCGCCAGCAGCCTCCTGGACGGGGATCAGCCCCAGCATTTT; CDR3aa: CASSLLDGDQPQHF
j_gene: TRBJ2-7; abundance: NA; d_gene: NA; v_gene: TRBV6-1; CDR3nt: TGTGCCAGCAGTGAGAGACACACCTACGAGCAGTACTTC; CDR3aa: CASSERHTYEQYF
j_gene: TRBJ2-1; abundance: medium-sized; d_gene: TRBD2; v_gene: TRBV6-5; CDR3nt: TGTGCCAGCAGTTACCGACGGGGGGGCAATGAGCAGTTCTTC; CDR3aa: CASSYRRGGNEQFF
j_gene: TRBJ2-2; abundance: NA; d_gene: TRBD1; v_gene: TRBV7-6; CDR3nt: TGTGCCAGCAGCCGACAGGGGGCGGCGAACACCGGGGAGCTGTTTTTT; CDR3aa: CASSRQGAANTGELFF
j_gene: TRBJ1-2; abundance: NA; d_gene: NA; v_gene: TRBV6-5; CDR3nt: TGTGCCAGCAGTACGGGACAAAACTATGGCTACACCTTC; CDR3aa: CASSTGQNYGYTF
j_gene: TRBJ1-1; abundance: NA; d_gene: NA; v_gene: TRBV11-1; CDR3nt: TGTGCCAGCAGCTTGAAACAGGGGAACACTGAAGCTTTCTTT; CDR3aa: CASSLKQGNTEAFF
j_gene: TRBJ2-7; abundance: NA; d_gene: TRBD1; v_gene: TRBV27; CDR3nt: TGTGCCAGCAGTCCGGTGGACAGGGCCGAGTCCTACGAGCAGTACTTC; CDR3aa: CASSPVDRAESYEQYF
j_gene: TRBJ1-4; abundance: NA; d_gene: NA; v_gene: TRBV28; CDR3nt: TGTGCCAGTAGGGGCGGGGGAACGTCGAATGAAAAACTGTTTTTT; CDR3aa: CASRGGGTSNEKLFF
j_gene: TRBJ2-3; abundance: NA; d_gene: TRBD2; v_gene: TRBV19; CDR3nt: TGTGCCAGTAGTATAGAGGCCCCGGGACTAGGGTCCACAGATACGCAGTATTTT; CDR3aa: CASSIEAPGLGSTDTQYF
j_gene: TRBJ2-1; abundance: few; d_gene: TRBD2; v_gene: TRBV6-1; CDR3nt: TGTGCCAGCAGTGCCACCGGGACTAGCGGGGGAGATGAGCAGTTCTTC; CDR3aa: CASSATGTSGGDEQFF